This TCR beta chain is drawn from a study of radiation and T cells in renal cell carcinoma. The repertoire was sequenced with immunoSEQ multiplex PCR; TCRdb's copy has only in-frame clones and lacks some. The table records 15,000 to 17,000 clones, about three fifths of them present only once. CDR3 length: 16 amino acids. CDR1 is LGHNA and CDR2 is YNFKEQ in the germline V gene. The V segment lost 0 bases and the J segment 4 bases; nucleotides outside the gene matches: 5. This clone is medium-sized (0.01 to 0.1%) in the sample. The treatment: treatment-naive control, cytoreductive nephrectomy. Sequenced material: tumor tissue, taken from a patient whose treatment was nephrectomy without radiotherapy. This chain connects TRBV4-2 to TRBJ2-1, with 8 bases aligning to TRBD2. The sequence was obtained from a man between 50 and 59 years old with renal cell carcinoma. The CDR3, as DNA: TGTGCCAGCAGCCAAGAACCCGGGGGGGCATACAATGAGCAGTTCTTC. Residues: CASSQEPGGAYNEQFF.